Listed here are 27 T cell receptor beta chains from one sample, sequenced in a study of T cell therapy after organ transplantation. Their antigen targets remain unknown. Repertoires were generated with immunoSEQ multiplex PCR, while TCRdb's copy carries only in-frame clones and drops some. This sample carries about 48,000 clones, about 94% of them seen once, and the ten largest clones take around 3.1%. Sample: CD8+ T cells from blood, taken before autologous CMV-specific T cell therapy. These receptors all come from a human patient who had received a solid organ transplant and had CMV disease.

This chain uses TRBV27 with TRBJ2-7; possibly TRBD2 for D (6 bases). Trimming cost V 5 bases and J 0 bases, with 17 bases left between them. CDR1 is MNHEY, CDR2 SMNVEV, per germline (reference sequence). The CDR3 is 16 residues long. CDR3 in amino acids: CASSPSIADYSYEQYF. The CDR3 coding sequence is TGTGCCAGCAGTCCCTCTATAGCGGACTACTCCTACGAGCAGTACTTC.

The V and J genes are TRBV2 and TRBJ1-4, with D uncertain. CDR1 and CDR2 from the germline V gene are SNHLY and FYNNEI. The CDR3 runs to 12 residues. The V gene lost 1 base and the J gene lost 8 bases, with 5 bases spanning the gap. DNA for the CDR3: TGTGCCAGCAGTGAAGATGACGAAAAACTGTTTTTT. Translation: CASSEDDEKLFF. The complete variable domain, with remaining parts taken from reference TRBV2 and TRBJ1-4, reads EPEVTQTPSHQVTQMGQEVILRCVPISNHLYFYWYRQILGQKVEFLVSFYNNEISEKSEIFDDQFSVERPDGSNFTLKIRSTKLEDSAMYFCASSEDDEKLFFGSGTQLSVL.

The chain combines TRBV15 with TRBJ2-2; 8 bases are a match to TRBD2. The CDR3 has 16 amino acids. With V trimmed by 3 bases and J by 5 bases, 8 bases remained unmatched. Per the germline V gene, CDR1 is LNHNV and CDR2 is YYDKDF (reference sequence). CDR3: CATSRGTGGRTGELFF. The CDR3 DNA sequence: TGTGCCACCAGCAGGGGTACGGGCGGGAGGACCGGGGAGCTGTTTTTT. The full variable domain, completed using reference TRBV15 and TRBJ2-2, is DAMVIQNPRYQVTQFGKPVTLSCSQTLNHNVMYWYQQKSSQAPKLLFHYYDKDFNNEADTPDNFQSRRPNTSFCFLDIRSPGLGDTAMYLCATSRGTGGRTGELFFGEGSRLTVL.

This clone showed up just once. The rearrangement uses TRBV16 and TRBJ1-5; possibly TRBD1 for D (6 bases). V dropped 4 bases and J dropped 1 base, with 11 bases sitting between them. The germline CDR1 and CDR2 sequences are KGHSY and FQNENV. The CDR3 runs 15 residues. DNA of the CDR3: TGTGCCAGCAGCCCAGGGGTTTCGAGCAATCAGCCCCAGCATTTT. It is translated as CASSPGVSSNQPQHF.

The sample holds one count of this clone. This chain joins TRBV19 and TRBJ2-1; TRBD2 is a possible D gene (5 bases). Trimming stripped 1 base from V and 7 bases from J, with 14 bases between. The germline V gene encodes CDR1 LNHDA and CDR2 SQIVND (reference sequence). The CDR3 consists of 15 residues. Here the CDR3 reads CASSIGELELNEQFF. The DNA of the CDR3 is TGTGCCAGTAGTATAGGGGAACTAGAGTTAAATGAGCAGTTCTTC. The entire variable domain, with the rest obtained from reference TRBV19 and TRBJ2-1, is as follows: DGGITQSPKYLFRKEGQNVTLSCEQNLNHDAMYWYRQDPGQGLRLIYYSQIVNDFQKGDIAEGYSVSREKKESFPLTVTSAQKNPTAFYLCASSIGELELNEQFFGPGTRLTVL.

The J gene is TRBJ2-3, the V gene TRBV15, with D uncertain. This CDR3 is 16 amino acids long. The V gene lost 1 base and the J gene lost 5 bases, with 16 bases spanning the gap. Germline CDR1 is LNHNV and CDR2 is YYDKDF (reference sequence). The CDR3 protein is CATSRATPGPGDTQYF. CDR3 DNA sequence: TGTGCCACCAGCAGAGCCACCCCGGGTCCGGGAGATACGCAGTATTTT.

The J gene is TRBJ1-1, the V gene TRBV19; no clear D gene. This CDR3 has 13 amino acids. V was cut by 3 bases and J by 1 base, with 6 bases left in between. The germline V gene has CDR1 LNHDA and CDR2 SQIVND (reference sequence). DNA of the CDR3: TGTGCCAGTAGTATGGGTCGGAACACTGAAGCTTTCTTT. Protein: CASSMGRNTEAFF.

The chain joins TRBV5-1 to TRBJ1-1; the D is unclear. V was cut by 2 bases and J by 6 bases, with 5 bases left in between. The CDR3 consists of 11 residues. Germline values: CDR1 SGHRS, CDR2 YFSETQ. The CDR3 reads CASSFASEAFF. As DNA, the CDR3 is TGCGCCAGCAGCTTCGCGTCTGAAGCTTTCTTT.

This chain joins TRBV13 and TRBJ2-3, with TRBD2 as a possible D gene (6 bases). Germline CDR1 PRHDT, CDR2 FYEKMQ (reference sequence). This CDR3 contains 15 residues. V was trimmed by 2 bases and J by 0 bases, leaving 9 bases between them. The CDR3 DNA reads TGTGCCAGCAGCTTACGGGGGACTAGCACAGATACGCAGTATTTT. Protein product: CASSLRGTSTDTQYF.

CDR3 sequence (DNA): TGCGCCAGCAGCCACGGGGCGGGCTACGAGCAGTACTTC. Translation gives CASSHGAGYEQYF. The rearrangement uses TRBV4-1 and TRBJ2-7; D possibly uses TRBD1 or TRBD2 (5 bases each). Trimming pared 3 bases from V and 3 bases from J, leaving 9 bases between. CDR3 length: 13 amino acids. From germline, CDR1 is MGHRA and CDR2 YSYEKL.

The chain joins TRBV27 to TRBJ1-6; no clear D gene. The CDR3 contains 12 residues. The germline gives CDR1 MNHEY, CDR2 SMNVEV (reference sequence). Trimming pared 5 bases from V and 6 bases from J, leaving 5 bases between. The CDR3 DNA sequence: TGTGCCAGCAGTCCACTTAATTCACCCCTCCACTTT. This encodes CASSPLNSPLHF.

This clone came up once. The J gene is TRBJ1-1, the V gene TRBV1. TRBV1 is a pseudogene. The CDR3 is 13 residues long. The CDR3 sequence: CTRRRAFNTEAFF. The CDR3 nucleotides read TGCACCAGGAGAAGGGCATTCAACACTGAAGCTTTCTTT.

The chain couples TRBV7-9 to TRBJ2-1, with D possibly matching TRBD1 (6 bases). With 6 bases removed from V and 10 bases from J, the gap between germline ends came to 10 bases. The V gene's germline CDR1 is SEHNR and CDR2 FQNEAQ (reference sequence). The CDR3 extends over 11 amino acids. The CDR3 here is CASSSDSEQFF. The CDR3 DNA reads TGTGCCAGCAGTTCGGACAGCGAGCAGTTCTTC.

V and J are TRBV10-2 and TRBJ2-1, with 10 bases fitting TRBD2. From germline, CDR1 is WSHSY and CDR2 SAAADI. V gave up 8 bases and J gave up 7 bases; unmatched junction bases: 5. There are 13 residues in the CDR3. The CDR3 region is CASQGLALNEQFF. In DNA form, the CDR3 reads TGCGCCAGCCAGGGACTAGCGTTGAATGAGCAGTTCTTC.

The V gene is TRBV4-2, the J gene TRBJ2-1; 9 bases are shared with TRBD2. Losses at the gene ends were 3 bases for V and 1 base for J; bases not matched to a gene: 4. Germline CDR1 LGHNA, CDR2 YNFKEQ. This CDR3 is 16 amino acids long. CDR3 sequence (DNA): TGTGCCAGCAGCCACCGAAGCGGGGGGTCCTACAATGAGCAGTTCTTC. Protein product: CASSHRSGGSYNEQFF.

The chain joins TRBV5-1 to TRBJ2-1, with 7 bases aligning to TRBD1. Germline CDR1 reads SGHRS; CDR2 reads YFSETQ. Unmatched junction bases numbered 10, after V lost 6 bases and J lost 1 base. CDR3 size: 16 residues. The CDR3 nucleotides are TGCGCCAGCATCCCGGCGCCGGACAGGTCCTACAATGAGCAGTTCTTC. It codes for CASIPAPDRSYNEQFF.

V and J are TRBV6-5 and TRBJ2-7; D is perhaps TRBD2 (5 bases). V was shortened by 0 bases and J by 9 bases, with 12 bases between the two germline ends. The V gene's germline CDR1 is MNHEY and CDR2 SVGAGI. The CDR3 runs 13 residues. As DNA, the CDR3 is TGTGCCAGCAGTTACTCGACAATAAGCGGGCAGTACTTC. As protein: CASSYSTISGQYF.

This clone showed up just once. The V gene is TRBV6-5, the J gene TRBJ1-6; D unclear. The germline gives CDR1 MNHEY, CDR2 SVGAGI. V gave up 4 bases and J gave up 16 bases, with 14 bases separating them. This CDR3 contains 12 residues. CDR3 coding DNA: TGTGCCAGCAGTTCTCTGGACGCCCGGCTCCACTTT. This codes for CASSSLDARLHF.

This chain uses TRBV5-1 with TRBJ1-4, with TRBD1 identical over 10 bases. The germline V gene has CDR1 SGHRS and CDR2 YFSETQ. The CDR3 runs 15 residues. The V gene end was trimmed by 5 bases and the J gene end by 5 bases; junction bases not matched to a gene: 6. The CDR3 is CASRLGQGGNEKLFF. The CDR3 DNA reads as TGCGCCAGCAGACTTGGACAGGGGGGAAATGAAAAACTGTTTTTT.

This chain links TRBV4-1 with TRBJ2-4; D gene ambiguous. The CDR3 covers 13 residues. The germline CDR1 and CDR2 sequences are MGHRA and YSYEKL. V lost 2 bases and J 4 bases, leaving 6 bases between the germline ends. The CDR3 loop reads CASSQHAKNIQYF. The DNA for the CDR3 is TGCGCCAGCAGCCAACACGCGAAAAACATTCAGTACTTC.

The chain is built from TRBV5-1 and TRBJ2-5; 9 bases align to TRBD2. With 9 bases clipped from V and 4 bases from J, the junction kept 13 bases outside the gene matches. The V gene's germline CDR1 is SGHRS and CDR2 YFSETQ. The CDR3 totals 15 residues. CDR3 sequence reads: CATSSGFSGRETQYF. The CDR3 DNA is TGCGCCACCTCGTCAGGGTTTAGCGGGAGAGAGACCCAGTACTTC.

The chain recombines TRBV5-1 with TRBJ2-1; D not certain. Trimming pared 0 bases from V and 5 bases from J, leaving 9 bases between. The germline gives CDR1 SGHRS, CDR2 YFSETQ. The CDR3 runs to 14 residues. The CDR3 DNA is TGCGCCAGCAGCTTGGATGACTCTGACAATGAGCAGTTCTTC. This encodes CASSLDDSDNEQFF.

The rearrangement links TRBV10-3 to TRBJ1-3; TRBD1 is a possible D gene (5 bases). V was pared by 2 bases and J by 8 bases, with 13 bases between. Germline V lookup: CDR1 ENHRY, CDR2 SYGVKD. The CDR3 covers 14 residues. CDR3 sequence: CAISEKVGQDTIYF. The CDR3 DNA is TGTGCCATCAGTGAGAAAGTGGGGCAGGACACCATATATTTT.

The CDR3 loop reads CASSHQKAGELFF. The CDR3 nucleotides read TGTGCCAGCAGCCACCAGAAGGCCGGGGAGCTGTTTTTT. The chain joins TRBV7-6 to TRBJ2-2; D remains unclear. V lost 5 bases and J 6 bases, leaving 10 bases between the germline ends. Per germline, CDR1 SGHVS and CDR2 FNYEAQ. There are 13 residues in the CDR3.

This sequence joins TRBV30 and TRBJ2-2, with D maybe TRBD2 (5 bases). CDR3 length: 13 residues. Germline V lookup: CDR1 GTSNPN, CDR2 SVGIG (reference sequence). Trimming took off 4 bases at V and 4 bases at J, with 10 bases between the two ends. The CDR3 nucleotides are TGTGCCTGGAATCTGGCGGGCACCGGGGAGCTGTTTTTT. Its translation: CAWNLAGTGELFF.

The chain carries TRBV7-9 and TRBJ2-7; 9 positions agree with TRBD1. The CDR3 loop spans 14 amino acids. Germline trimming cut 5 bases from V and 4 bases from J; bases unmatched to any gene: 6. Germline loops: CDR1 SEHNR, CDR2 FQNEAQ (reference sequence). This chain's CDR3 is CASSLGTGLYEQYF. CDR3 bases: TGTGCCAGCAGCCTCGGGACAGGGCTATACGAGCAGTACTTC.

The V and J genes are TRBV5-4 and TRBJ1-2, with a weak D call TRBD1 (6 bases). The V gene lost 4 bases and the J gene lost 9 bases, with 19 bases spanning the gap. In germline, CDR1 is SGHNT, CDR2 YYREEE (reference sequence). The CDR3 loop spans 14 amino acids. In DNA form, the CDR3 reads TGTGCCAGCAGCGGATCGGACAGACTAGGGAGCTACACCTTC. This gives the protein CASSGSDRLGSYTF.